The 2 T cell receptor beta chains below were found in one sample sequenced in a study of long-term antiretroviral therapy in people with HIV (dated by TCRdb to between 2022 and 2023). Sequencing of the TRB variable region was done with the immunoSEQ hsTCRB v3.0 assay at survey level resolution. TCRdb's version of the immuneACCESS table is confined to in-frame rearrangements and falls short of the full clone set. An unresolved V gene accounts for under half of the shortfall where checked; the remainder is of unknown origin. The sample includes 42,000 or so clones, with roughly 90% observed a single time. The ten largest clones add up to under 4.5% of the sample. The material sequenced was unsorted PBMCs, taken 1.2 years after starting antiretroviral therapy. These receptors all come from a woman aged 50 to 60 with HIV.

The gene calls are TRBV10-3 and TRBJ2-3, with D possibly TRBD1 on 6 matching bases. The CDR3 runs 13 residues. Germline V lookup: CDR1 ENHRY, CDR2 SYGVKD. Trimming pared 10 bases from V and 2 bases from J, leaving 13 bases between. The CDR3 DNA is TGTGCCACCCTTCAGGGGCCCACAGATACGCAGTATTTT. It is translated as CATLQGPTDTQYF.

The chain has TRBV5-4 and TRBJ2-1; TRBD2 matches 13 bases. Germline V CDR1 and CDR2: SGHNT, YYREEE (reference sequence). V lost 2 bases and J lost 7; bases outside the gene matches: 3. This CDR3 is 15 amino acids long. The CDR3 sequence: CASSFTSGGANEQFF. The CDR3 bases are TGTGCCAGCAGCTTCACTAGCGGGGGGGCGAATGAGCAGTTCTTC.